Each of the 18 T cell receptor beta chains below was sequenced from the same sample in a study of beta chain features in type 1 diabetes. All of the isolated RNA was reverse transcribed, so expressed TCRB transcripts were sequenced. Assay: immunoSEQ multiplex PCR; the TCRdb copy retains only in-frame clones and omits some. The sample holds a few hundred thousand clones, over 12% seen once. The specimen sequenced was naive CD4+ T cells from blood. The receptor source for this set is a woman aged 18-30 years in good health.

The V and J genes are TRBV13 and TRBJ2-7; D not resolved. The CDR3 covers 13 residues. CDR1 PRHDT and CDR2 FYEKMQ come from the germline V gene (reference sequence). V lost 5 bases and J lost 3, with 11 bases in between. CDR3 protein: CASSQYGDYEQYF. The CDR3 DNA reads as TGTGCCAGCAGCCAGTACGGAGACTACGAGCAGTACTTC.

This clone has only a few counts. The chain uses TRBV29-1 and TRBJ1-1, with D tentatively TRBD1 (5 bases). Deletions cut 4 bases from V and 5 bases from J, with 14 bases between. This CDR3 is built from 13 residues. The germline gives CDR1 SQVTM, CDR2 ANQGSEA. The CDR3 bases are TGCAGCGTTGGGACGACAGAATCTACTGAAGCTTTCTTT. Protein sequence: CSVGTTESTEAFF. The full variable domain, completed using reference TRBV29-1 and TRBJ1-1, is SAVISQKPSRDICQRGTSLTIQCQVDSQVTMMFWYRQQPGQSLTLIATANQGSEATYESGFVIDKFPISRPNLTFSTLTVSNMSPEDSSIYLCSVGTTESTEAFFGQGTRLTVV.

The CDR3 reads CASSPAEQGKYGYTF. The CDR3 nucleotides are TGTGCCAGCTCACCGGCCGAACAGGGGAAATATGGCTACACCTTC. This chain uses TRBV18 with TRBJ1-2; 7 bases fit TRBD1. Germline CDR1 is KGHSH and CDR2 is LQKENI. The CDR3 spans 15 residues. V gave up 3 bases and J gave up 5 bases; unmatched junction bases: 9. Drawing the rest from reference TRBV18 and TRBJ1-2, the complete variable domain is NAGVMQNPRHLVRRRGQEARLRCSPMKGHSHVYWYRQLPEEGLKFMVYLQKENIIDESGMPKERFSAEFPKEGPSILRIQQVVRGDSAAYFCASSPAEQGKYGYTFGSGTRLTVV.

This sequence joins TRBV11-2 and TRBJ2-3; 12 nucleotides match TRBD2. The CDR3 runs to 16 residues. After removal of 4 bases from V and 0 bases from J, the junction contained 2 bases not matched to a gene. Germline-derived CDR1 and CDR2 are SGHAT and FQNNGV. The CDR3 DNA follows: TGTGCCAGCAGCTGGACTAGCGGGATTAGCACAGATACGCAGTATTTT. It is translated as CASSWTSGISTDTQYF.

The chain has TRBV2 and TRBJ1-2; the D gene is possibly TRBD1 (5 bases). Trimming pared 6 bases from V and 4 bases from J, leaving 12 bases between. The CDR3 runs to 13 residues. CDR1 is SNHLY and CDR2 is FYNNEI in the germline V gene. CDR3 in amino acids: CASRADRTYGYTF. For the CDR3, the DNA is TGTGCCAGCAGGGCCGACAGAACCTATGGCTACACCTTC.

The chain is built from TRBV4-3 and TRBJ1-4; D is perhaps TRBD1 (5 bases). The ends were cut back, 2 bases at V and 13 bases at J, with 14 bases in the middle. The V gene's germline CDR1 is LGHNA and CDR2 YSLEER. The CDR3 consists of 13 residues. CDR3: CASSQSLGGRLFF. The DNA of the CDR3 is TGCGCCAGCAGCCAATCCCTCGGGGGTCGACTGTTTTTT.

The chain joins TRBV7-3 to TRBJ2-5, with 9 positions matching TRBD2. The germline gives CDR1 SGHTA, CDR2 FQGTGA. V was pared by 1 base and J by 7 bases, with 13 bases of the junction left unmatched. The CDR3 runs 17 residues. CDR3 sequence reads: CASSLKATGGRAGTQYF. The CDR3 DNA reads TGTGCCAGCAGCTTAAAAGCCACTGGCGGGAGGGCAGGGACCCAGTACTTC.

This clone was recorded a few times. This chain links TRBV5-1 with TRBJ2-6; D is undetermined. Germline CDR1 and CDR2: SGHRS and YFSETQ. The CDR3 has 15 residues. V was clipped by 3 bases and J by 2 bases, with 9 bases between them. CDR3 residues: CASSSSPAGANVLTF. CDR3 bases: TGCGCCAGCAGCTCGTCCCCGGCTGGGGCCAACGTCCTGACTTTC. Looking up the rest from reference TRBV5-1 and TRBJ2-6 gives the full variable domain: KAGVTQTPRYLIKTRGQQVTLSCSPISGHRSVSWYQQTPGQGLQFLFEYFSETQRNKGNFPGRFSGRQFSNSRSEMNVSTLELGDSALYLCASSSSPAGANVLTFGAGSRLTVL.

This clone has a handful of counts. The chain is built from TRBV4-2 and TRBJ2-1, with D possibly TRBD2 on 6 matching bases. Germline values: CDR1 LGHNA, CDR2 YNFKEQ. The CDR3 has 14 residues. V gave up 3 bases and J gave up 7 bases, with 13 bases separating them. The CDR3 region is CASSQDGTLNEQFF. In nucleotides, the CDR3 is TGTGCCAGCAGCCAGGACGGGACTTTGAATGAGCAGTTCTTC.

This clone turned up a few times. V usage is TRBV6-1 and J usage is TRBJ1-5; 8 bases map to TRBD1. Germline V gives CDR1 MNHNS, CDR2 SASEGT. With 7 bases clipped from V and 3 bases from J, the junction kept 8 bases outside the gene matches. CDR3 size: 15 residues. The CDR3 spells CASTNDRGYNQPQHF. CDR3 in DNA: TGTGCCAGCACCAACGACAGGGGCTACAATCAGCCCCAGCATTTT.

This clone was seen a handful of times. The rearrangement uses TRBV5-5 and TRBJ2-3, with 11 nucleotides matching TRBD2. This CDR3 is built from 17 residues. The trim removed 4 bases at V and 2 bases at J, leaving 9 bases unmatched. CDR1 is SGHKS, CDR2 YYEKEE, per germline (reference sequence). The DNA for the CDR3 is TGTGCCAGCAGCGTTGGAGTAGCGGGAGGGAACACAGATACGCAGTATTTT. It translates to CASSVGVAGGNTDTQYF.

Notes on this clone: At the DNA level, this CDR3 is encoded by other sequences in the same sample as well. This chain uses TRBV7-2 with TRBJ2-7, with 14 nucleotides matching TRBD2. The V segment lost 5 bases and the J segment 3 bases; nucleotides outside the gene matches: 3. CDR1 and CDR2 (germline): SGHTA, FQGNSA. The CDR3 has 15 amino acids. As DNA, the CDR3 is TGTGCCAGCAGCCTTGGACTAGCGGGAGGCTACGAGCAGTACTTC. It specifies CASSLGLAGGYEQYF.

CDR3 sequence reads: CATRGRREGRNEQFF. The CDR3 DNA follows: TGTGCCACCAGGGGAAGACGGGAGGGCAGGAATGAGCAGTTCTTC. This chain links TRBV15 with TRBJ2-1; 8 bases are shared with TRBD2. CDR1 is LNHNV, CDR2 YYDKDF, per germline (reference sequence). This CDR3 spans 15 amino acids. The junction had 11 bases not matched to a gene; V was cut back by 6 bases and J by 7 bases.

The chain links TRBV25-1 to TRBJ1-1, with D maybe TRBD1 (5 bases). Germline CDR1 is MGHDK and CDR2 is SYGVNS. The CDR3 runs 15 residues. Trimming took 4 bases from V and 5 from J, leaving 17 bases between them. The CDR3 loop is CASSVRGTGWTEAFF. The CDR3 region has the DNA TGTGCCAGCAGTGTACGGGGGACGGGCTGGACTGAAGCTTTCTTT.

This clone was picked up a small number of times. The V gene is TRBV14, the J gene TRBJ2-3; TRBD2 agrees at 12 bases. The CDR3 contains 19 residues. With V trimmed by 1 base and J by 0 bases, 8 bases remained unmatched. The V gene's germline CDR1 is SGHDN and CDR2 FVKESK. CDR3 amino acids: CASSQAVLAGGTSTDTQYF. CDR3 nucleotides: TGTGCCAGCAGCCAAGCGGTACTAGCGGGAGGAACTAGCACAGATACGCAGTATTTT.

This clone was found a few times. The chain has TRBV27 and TRBJ2-3, with D possibly being TRBD2 (5 bases). V lost 3 bases and J 11 bases, leaving 12 bases between the germline ends. This CDR3 region has 12 residues. Germline V CDR1 and CDR2: MNHEY, SMNVEV (reference sequence). The CDR3 loop is CASSFEGKQQYF. The CDR3 DNA is TGTGCCAGCAGTTTCGAGGGTAAACAGCAGTATTTT.

This chain uses TRBV7-9 with TRBJ2-7; TRBD2 aligns across 7 bases. The CDR3 has 18 amino acids. The germline V gene encodes CDR1 SEHNR and CDR2 FQNEAQ (reference sequence). J lost 6 bases, V lost 5 bases, and 22 bases had no gene match. The CDR3: CASSRFRGETSQVSEQYF. Written as DNA, the CDR3 is TGTGCCAGCAGCCGGTTTCGGGGCGAGACTAGCCAAGTGAGCGAGCAGTACTTC.

This clone has a handful of counts. The gene calls are TRBV18 and TRBJ2-3; TRBD2 matches 10 bases. This CDR3 has 15 residues. V dropped 3 bases and J dropped 10; count of bases not matched to a gene: 10. Per the germline V gene, CDR1 is KGHSH and CDR2 is LQKENI. The CDR3 coding sequence is TGTGCCAGCTCACCTTCGACTAGCGGGCCCGAGGCGCAGTATTTT. Its protein product is CASSPSTSGPEAQYF.